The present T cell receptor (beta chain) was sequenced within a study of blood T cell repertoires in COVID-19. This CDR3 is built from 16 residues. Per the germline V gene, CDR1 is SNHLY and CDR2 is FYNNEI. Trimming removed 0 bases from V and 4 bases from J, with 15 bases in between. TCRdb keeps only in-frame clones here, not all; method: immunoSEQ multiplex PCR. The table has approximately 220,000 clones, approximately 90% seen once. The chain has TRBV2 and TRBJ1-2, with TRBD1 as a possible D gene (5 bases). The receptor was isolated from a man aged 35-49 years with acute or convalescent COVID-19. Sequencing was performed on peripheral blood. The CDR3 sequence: CASSEALSSGSYGYTF. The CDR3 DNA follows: TGTGCCAGCAGTGAAGCGCTTTCGTCAGGGTCCTATGGCTACACCTTC.